This T cell receptor (beta chain) came from a study of cytomegalovirus exposure and HLA in healthy donors. Broader study findings: Prediction of most subjects' HLA-A and HLA-B alleles by TCR beta sequences was reportedly accurate.

Comment on this clone: Its specificity is unknown.

Primers for the PCR totalled 60 Vbeta and 13 Jbeta. Method: immunoSEQ multiplex PCR; TCRdb's copy keeps in-frame clones and lacks some. The sample gives 150,000 to 200,000 clones, approximately 70% of which show up once; over 6% is in the top ten. The ends lost 4 bases at V and 7 bases at J; junction bases unmatched: 5. The length of the CDR3 is 14 residues. CDR1 SGDLS and CDR2 YYNGEE come from the germline V gene. The source is a middle-aged man in good health and CMV-seropositive. V usage is TRBV9 and J usage is TRBJ1-6, with TRBD1 identical over 7 bases. The sequencing sample was made of PBMCs. This CDR3 is CASSTGTENSPLHF. The CDR3 DNA reads as TGTGCCAGCAGCACCGGGACAGAGAATTCACCCCTCCACTTT. The full variable domain, completed using reference TRBV9 and TRBJ1-6, is DSGVTQTPKHLITATGQRVTLRCSPRSGDLSVYWYQQSLDQGLQFLIQYYNGEERAKGNILERFSAQQFPDLHSELNLSSLELGDSALYFCASSTGTENSPLHFGNGTRLTVT.